This note documents a single T cell receptor (beta chain) sequence. What it recognizes is unknown. One base away lies a much larger clone, so this may be a sequencing read error. The sample contains more than one DNA sequence encoding this CDR3. The data were taken from a study of Ad26.COV2.S vaccination and SARS-CoV-2 variants. Produced via immunoSEQ multiplex PCR; TCRdb's table is partial and in-frame only. The sample includes under 400,000 clones, around 87% of them seen just once. The treatment here: roughly 20 received Ad26.COV2.S at low or high dose, single or two shots; about 5 received placebo; per-sample allocation not given. Specimens were obtained on day 63 following the first vaccine or placebo injection. The study, taken as a whole, reports: Vaccine recipients showed a spike-specific TCR breadth that was higher than in placebo recipients.

Material: peripheral blood, obtained in a trial of Ad26.COV2.S vaccine versus placebo. This TCR was recovered from a person aged 18-65 years who received the Ad26.COV2.S COVID-19 vaccine or a placebo.

CDR3 region: CASSLTGGNQPQHF. CDR3 coding DNA: TGTGCCAGCAGCCTCACAGGGGGCAATCAGCCCCAGCATTTT. The chain links TRBV3-1 (or the pseudogene TRBV3-2) to TRBJ1-5; TRBD1 matches 7 bases. CDR3 length: 14 residues. The junction had 2 bases not matched to a gene; V was cut back by 4 bases and J by 2 bases. Germline lookup yields CDR1 LGHDT and CDR2 YNNKEL (reference sequence).